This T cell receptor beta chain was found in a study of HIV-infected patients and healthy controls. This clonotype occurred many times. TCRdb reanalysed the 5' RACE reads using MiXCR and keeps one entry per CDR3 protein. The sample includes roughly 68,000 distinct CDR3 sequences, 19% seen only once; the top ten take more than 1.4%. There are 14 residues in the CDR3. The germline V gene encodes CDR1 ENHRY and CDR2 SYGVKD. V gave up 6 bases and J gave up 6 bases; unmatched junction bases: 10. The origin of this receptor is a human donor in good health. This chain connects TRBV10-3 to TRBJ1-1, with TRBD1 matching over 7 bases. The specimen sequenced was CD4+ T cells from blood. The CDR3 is CAISQGGLLAEAFF. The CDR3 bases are TGTGCCATCAGCCAGGGGGGTCTTTTGGCTGAAGCTTTCTTT.